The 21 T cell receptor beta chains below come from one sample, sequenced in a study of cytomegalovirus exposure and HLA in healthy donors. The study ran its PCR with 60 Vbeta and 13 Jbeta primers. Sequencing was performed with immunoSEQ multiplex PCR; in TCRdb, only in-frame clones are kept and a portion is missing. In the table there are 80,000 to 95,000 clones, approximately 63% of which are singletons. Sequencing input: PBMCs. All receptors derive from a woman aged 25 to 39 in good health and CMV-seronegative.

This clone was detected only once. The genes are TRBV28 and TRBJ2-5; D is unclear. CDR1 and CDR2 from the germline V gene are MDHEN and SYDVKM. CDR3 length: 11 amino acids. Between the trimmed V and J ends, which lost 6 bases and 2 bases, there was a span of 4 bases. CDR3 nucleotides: TGTGCCAGCAGGCAGCAAGAGACCCAGTACTTC. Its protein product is CASRQQETQYF.

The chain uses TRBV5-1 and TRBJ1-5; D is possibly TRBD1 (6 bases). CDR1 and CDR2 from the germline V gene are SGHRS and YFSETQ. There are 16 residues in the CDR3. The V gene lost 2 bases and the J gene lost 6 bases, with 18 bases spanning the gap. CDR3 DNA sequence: TGCGCCAGCAGCTTCCCTAACTACAGGGCGGGTCAGCCCCAGCATTTT. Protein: CASSFPNYRAGQPQHF.

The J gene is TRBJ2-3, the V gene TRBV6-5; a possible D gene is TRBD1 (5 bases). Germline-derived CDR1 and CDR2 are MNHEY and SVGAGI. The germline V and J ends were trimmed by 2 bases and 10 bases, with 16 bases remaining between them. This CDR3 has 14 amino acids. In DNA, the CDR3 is TGTGCCAGCAGTTACACCCCGACAGACCAGGCGCAGTATTTT. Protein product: CASSYTPTDQAQYF.

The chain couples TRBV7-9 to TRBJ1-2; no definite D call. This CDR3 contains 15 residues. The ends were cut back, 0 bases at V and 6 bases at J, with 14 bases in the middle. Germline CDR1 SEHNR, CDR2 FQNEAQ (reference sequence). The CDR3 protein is CASSLALAEANGYTF. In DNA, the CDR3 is TGTGCCAGCAGCTTAGCGCTGGCGGAGGCCAATGGCTACACCTTC.

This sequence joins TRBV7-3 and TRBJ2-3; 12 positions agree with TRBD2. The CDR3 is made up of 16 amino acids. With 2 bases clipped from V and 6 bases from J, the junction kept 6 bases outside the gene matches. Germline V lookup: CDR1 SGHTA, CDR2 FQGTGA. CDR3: CASSLYLAGGPDTQYF. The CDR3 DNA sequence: TGTGCCAGCAGCTTATATCTAGCGGGAGGGCCCGATACGCAGTATTTT.

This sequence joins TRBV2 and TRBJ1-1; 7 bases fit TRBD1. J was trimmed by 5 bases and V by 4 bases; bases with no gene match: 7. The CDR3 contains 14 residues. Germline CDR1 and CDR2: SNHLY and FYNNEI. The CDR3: CASSGEQGRTEAFF. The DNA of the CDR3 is TGTGCCAGCAGTGGGGAACAGGGGAGGACTGAAGCTTTCTTT. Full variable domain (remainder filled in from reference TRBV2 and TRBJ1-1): EPEVTQTPSHQVTQMGQEVILRCVPISNHLYFYWYRQILGQKVEFLVSFYNNEISEKSEIFDDQFSVERPDGSNFTLKIRSTKLEDSAMYFCASSGEQGRTEAFFGQGTRLTVV.

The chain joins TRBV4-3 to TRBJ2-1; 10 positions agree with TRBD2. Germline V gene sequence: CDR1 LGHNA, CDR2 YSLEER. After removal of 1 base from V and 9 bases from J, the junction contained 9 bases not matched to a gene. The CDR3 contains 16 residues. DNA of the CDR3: TGCGCCAGCAGCCAAGTTACGGCTAGCGGGAGAGGTGAGCAGTTCTTC. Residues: CASSQVTASGRGEQFF.

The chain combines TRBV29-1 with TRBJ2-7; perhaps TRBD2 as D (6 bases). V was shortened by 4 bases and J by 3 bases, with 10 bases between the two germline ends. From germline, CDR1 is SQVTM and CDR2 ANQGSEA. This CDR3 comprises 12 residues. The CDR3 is CSVVSGNYEQYF. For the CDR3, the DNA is TGCAGCGTTGTTAGCGGCAACTACGAGCAGTACTTC.

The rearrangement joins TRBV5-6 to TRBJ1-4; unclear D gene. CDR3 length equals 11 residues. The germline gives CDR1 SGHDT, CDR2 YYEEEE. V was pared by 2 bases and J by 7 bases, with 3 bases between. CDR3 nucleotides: TGTGCCAGCAGCTTCGGTGAAAAACTGTTTTTT. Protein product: CASSFGEKLFF.

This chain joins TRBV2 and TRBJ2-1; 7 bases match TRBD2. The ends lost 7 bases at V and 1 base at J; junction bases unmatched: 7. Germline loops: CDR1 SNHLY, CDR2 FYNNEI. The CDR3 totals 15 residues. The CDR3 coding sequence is TGTGCCAGCAACCCCAACGGGGGGTCCTACAATGAGCAGTTCTTC. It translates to CASNPNGGSYNEQFF.

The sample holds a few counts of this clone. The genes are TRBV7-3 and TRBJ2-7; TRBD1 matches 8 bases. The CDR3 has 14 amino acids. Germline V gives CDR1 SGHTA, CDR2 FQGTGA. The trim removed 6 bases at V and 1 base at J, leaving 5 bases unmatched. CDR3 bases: TGTGCCAGCAGTTACGGACAGGGTTCCTACGAGCAGTACTTC. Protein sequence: CASSYGQGSYEQYF. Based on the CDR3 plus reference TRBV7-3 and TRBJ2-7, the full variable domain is GAGVSQTPSNKVTEKGKYVELRCDPISGHTALYWYRQSLGQGPEFLIYFQGTGAADDSGLPNDRFFAVRPEGSVSTLKIQRTERGDSAVYLCASSYGQGSYEQYFGPGTRLTVT.

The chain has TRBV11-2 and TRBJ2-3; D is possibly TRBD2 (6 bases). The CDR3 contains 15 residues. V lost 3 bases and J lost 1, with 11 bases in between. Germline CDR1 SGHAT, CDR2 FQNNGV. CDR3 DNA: TGTGCCAGCAGCTTTGGGGGGATCGGCACAGATACGCAGTATTTT. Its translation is CASSFGGIGTDTQYF.

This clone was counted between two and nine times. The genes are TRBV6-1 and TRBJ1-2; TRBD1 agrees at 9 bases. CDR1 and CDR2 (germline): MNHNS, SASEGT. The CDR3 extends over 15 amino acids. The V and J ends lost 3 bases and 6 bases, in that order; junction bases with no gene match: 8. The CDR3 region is CASSEAGTGRDGYTF. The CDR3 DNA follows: TGTGCCAGCAGTGAGGCCGGGACAGGGAGGGATGGCTACACCTTC.

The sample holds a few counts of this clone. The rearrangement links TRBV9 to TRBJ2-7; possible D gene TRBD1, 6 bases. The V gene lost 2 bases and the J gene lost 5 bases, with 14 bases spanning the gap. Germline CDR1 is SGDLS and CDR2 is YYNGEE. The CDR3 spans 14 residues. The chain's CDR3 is CASSVYPGADEQYF. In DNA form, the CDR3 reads TGTGCCAGCAGCGTTTACCCAGGGGCCGACGAGCAGTACTTC.

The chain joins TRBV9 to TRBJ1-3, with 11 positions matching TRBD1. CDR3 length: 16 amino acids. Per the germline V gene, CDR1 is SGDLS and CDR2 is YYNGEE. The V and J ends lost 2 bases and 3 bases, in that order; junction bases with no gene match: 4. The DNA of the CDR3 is TGTGCCAGCAGCGTTATGGACAGGGGGCTTGGAAACACCATATATTTT. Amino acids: CASSVMDRGLGNTIYF.

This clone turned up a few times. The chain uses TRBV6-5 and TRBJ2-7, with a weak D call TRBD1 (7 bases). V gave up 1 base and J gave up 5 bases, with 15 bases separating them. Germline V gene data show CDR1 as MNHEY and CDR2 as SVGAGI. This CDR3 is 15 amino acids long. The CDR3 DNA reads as TGTGCCAGCAGTTACTGGAGACAGGGAGGCCACGAGCAGTACTTC. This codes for CASSYWRQGGHEQYF.

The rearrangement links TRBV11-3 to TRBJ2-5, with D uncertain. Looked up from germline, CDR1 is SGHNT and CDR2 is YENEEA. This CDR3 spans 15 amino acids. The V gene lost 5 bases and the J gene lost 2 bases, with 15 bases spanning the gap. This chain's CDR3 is CASSDKWAEQETQYF. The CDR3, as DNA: TGTGCCAGCAGCGATAAGTGGGCAGAACAAGAGACCCAGTACTTC.

The CDR3 is CASSHLPWGTSGSGVGETQYF. CDR3 DNA: TGCGCCAGCAGCCATCTCCCCTGGGGGACTAGCGGGAGTGGAGTCGGAGAGACCCAGTACTTC. The chain has TRBV4-3 and TRBJ2-5; 14 nucleotides line up with TRBD2. Germline CDR1 and CDR2: LGHNA and YSLEER. Trimming cost V 3 bases and J 4 bases; bases outside gene matches: 19. The CDR3 has 21 residues.

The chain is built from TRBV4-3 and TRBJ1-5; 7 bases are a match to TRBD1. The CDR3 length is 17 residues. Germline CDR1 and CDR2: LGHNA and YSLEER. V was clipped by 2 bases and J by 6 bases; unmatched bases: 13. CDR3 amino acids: CASSQYLGGTLTQPQHF. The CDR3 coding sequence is TGCGCCAGCAGCCAATATCTAGGGGGCACGTTAACTCAGCCCCAGCATTTT.

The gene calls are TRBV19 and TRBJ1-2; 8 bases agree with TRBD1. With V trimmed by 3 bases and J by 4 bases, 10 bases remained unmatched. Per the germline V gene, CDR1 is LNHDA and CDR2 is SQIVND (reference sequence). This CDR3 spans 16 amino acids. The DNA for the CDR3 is TGTGCCAGTAGTATCAACGGACAGGGACTTAGCTATGGCTACACCTTC. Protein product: CASSINGQGLSYGYTF. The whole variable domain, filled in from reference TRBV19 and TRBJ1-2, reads DGGITQSPKYLFRKEGQNVTLSCEQNLNHDAMYWYRQDPGQGLRLIYYSQIVNDFQKGDIAEGYSVSREKKESFPLTVTSAQKNPTAFYLCASSINGQGLSYGYTFGSGTRLTVV.

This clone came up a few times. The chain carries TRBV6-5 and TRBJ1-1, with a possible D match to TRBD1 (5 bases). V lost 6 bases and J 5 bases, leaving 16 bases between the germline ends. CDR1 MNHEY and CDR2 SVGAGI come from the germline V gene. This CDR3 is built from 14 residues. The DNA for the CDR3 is TGTGCCAGCAGCCCCTTTGGGGGGGGGACTGAAGCTTTCTTT. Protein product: CASSPFGGGTEAFF.